This T cell receptor (beta chain) was documented in a study of T-cell memory formation after mild COVID-19. TCRdb itself ran the 5' RACE reads through MiXCR, one entry per CDR3 protein. The table includes about 200,000 distinct CDR3 sequences, 9.5% detected once. Notes on this clonotype: As yet, its antigen is unknown.

Whole-study results and caveats: The study detected some responding clones in pre-infection memory, suggesting cross-reactive memory joined.

V lost 0 bases, J lost 0 bases, and 15 bases lay in between. Germline loops: CDR1 LGHNA, CDR2 YSLEER. This CDR3 is built from 18 residues. This receptor was taken from a man aged 18 to 35 who had mild COVID-19 (a few samples of this study predate the infection). Cell type and time point are not known. The sample comprised PBMCs or a T cell subset sorted from them (not recorded which). V and J are TRBV4-3 and TRBJ1-3; D not certain. CDR3 loop: CASSQDPHRLVSGNTIYF. DNA for the CDR3: TGCGCCAGCAGCCAAGATCCCCATAGACTTGTCTCTGGAAACACCATATATTTT.